This T cell receptor (beta chain) was captured by sequencing in a study of cytomegalovirus exposure and HLA in healthy donors. This PCR relied on a set of 60 Vbeta primers and 13 Jbeta primers. Produced via immunoSEQ multiplex PCR; TCRdb's table is partial and in-frame only. Here the sample spans about 120,000 clones, approximately 80% being singletons. With 6 bases clipped from V and 7 bases from J, the junction kept 7 bases outside the gene matches. The CDR3 has 14 residues. Per germline, CDR1 SGHTA and CDR2 FQGNSA. Sequenced input: PBMCs. This sequence originates from a man under 40 in good health and CMV-seropositive. The chain couples TRBV7-2 to TRBJ2-1; 9 positions agree with TRBD2. The CDR3 DNA reads as TGTGCCAGCAGGACGGGACTAGCTGGGAATGAGCAGTTCTTC. It yields the protein CASRTGLAGNEQFF.